The 27 T cell receptor beta chains in this list originate from one sample, sequenced in a study of T cells in Graves' hyperthyroidism and ophthalmopathy. Amplified TCR beta CDR3 regions came from RNA transcripts. The primer set for the first-round RT-PCR of the TCR CDR3 was HTBI. Via MiXCR, TCRdb re-called the multiplex PCR reads, giving one row per CDR3 protein. The data contain about 680,000 distinct CDR3 sequences, 35% of them singletons. Sequences were obtained from blood. These receptors were taken from a woman in her forties with Graves' hyperthyroidism.

This clonotype was seen repeatedly, ten times or more. The chain combines TRBV7-2 with TRBJ1-2; weak D call: TRBD1 (6 bases). Germline CDR1 reads SGHTA; CDR2 reads FQGNSA. The V and J ends lost 5 bases and 5 bases respectively, with 18 bases between them. The CDR3 is made up of 15 amino acids. CDR3 coding DNA: TGTGCCAGCAGCCACTTCTCCAGGGGAGTTTATGGCTACACCTTC. Translated, it gives CASSHFSRGVYGYTF.

The gene calls are TRBV2 and TRBJ2-7, with TRBD2 matching 8 bases. The germline V gene has CDR1 SNHLY and CDR2 FYNNEI. The J segment lost 5 bases and the V segment lost 4 bases, leaving 13 bases of the junction unmatched. CDR3 size: 16 residues. The CDR3 sequence: CASSASEAGGTHEQYF. The DNA for the CDR3 is TGTGCCAGCAGTGCTAGTGAGGCGGGAGGAACCCACGAGCAGTACTTC.

With regard to this clonotype: An end of the junction differs from the germline gene, which may be a read error. This chain links TRBV6-6 with TRBJ2-2, with D tentatively TRBD2 (6 bases). Germline assignment: CDR1 MNHNY and CDR2 SVGAGI (reference sequence). The CDR3 is made up of 15 amino acids. The CDR3 here is CASSYGGSSTGELFF. CDR3 DNA: TGTGCCAGCAGTTATGGAGGGAGTAGCACCGGGGAGCTGTTTTTC.

The chain joins TRBV19 to TRBJ2-2; D call uncertain. Germline lookup yields CDR1 LNHDA and CDR2 SQIVND (reference sequence). CDR3 length equals 15 residues. Trimming left V 3 bases short and J 3 bases short, with 11 bases between. The chain's CDR3 is CASSIKAIDTGELFF. CDR3 coding DNA: TGTGCCAGTAGTATTAAAGCAATAGACACCGGGGAGCTGTTTTTT. Using reference TRBV19 and TRBJ2-2 for the parts outside the CDR3, the full variable domain is DGGITQSPKYLFRKEGQNVTLSCEQNLNHDAMYWYRQDPGQGLRLIYYSQIVNDFQKGDIAEGYSVSREKKESFPLTVTSAQKNPTAFYLCASSIKAIDTGELFFGEGSRLTVL.

This clonotype was found many times. The chain is built from TRBV5-1 and TRBJ1-6; D may be TRBD1 (6 bases). In germline, CDR1 is SGHRS, CDR2 YFSETQ. This CDR3 comprises 17 residues. Trimming left V 4 bases short and J 0 bases short, with 14 bases between. CDR3 region: CASSMMQGSSYNSPLHF. CDR3 DNA: TGCGCCAGCAGCATGATGCAGGGGAGCTCCTATAATTCACCCCTCCACTTT.

The gene calls are TRBV10-3 and TRBJ1-1; no clear D gene. The CDR3 contains 14 residues. V was cut by 5 bases and J by 3 bases, with 13 bases left in between. Germline V CDR1 and CDR2: ENHRY, SYGVKD. The CDR3: CAISSTLGYTEAFF. CDR3 DNA: TGTGCCATCAGTTCCACTCTAGGGTACACTGAAGCTTTCTTT.

This clonotype was seen ten or more times. V gene TRBV5-1 combines with J gene TRBJ1-6, with D perhaps matching TRBD1 (6 bases). This CDR3 spans 15 amino acids. The V end lost 4 bases, the J end lost 6 bases, and 14 bases lay between the germline ends. The germline CDR1 and CDR2 sequences are SGHRS and YFSETQ. The DNA for the CDR3 is TGCGCCAGCAGCGATAACAGGGCGGCTAATTCACCCCTCCACTTT. It encodes CASSDNRAANSPLHF.

This clonotype was detected only once. The chain is built from TRBV28 and TRBJ2-7; D not certain. With 6 bases removed from V and 0 bases from J, the gap between germline ends came to 9 bases. CDR3 length: 13 residues. The germline gives CDR1 MDHEN, CDR2 SYDVKM. The CDR3 DNA sequence: TGTGCCAGCAGATCGGCCGGCTCCTACGAGCAGTACTTC. Translation gives CASRSAGSYEQYF.

This clonotype has ten or more counts. The rearrangement uses TRBV15 and TRBJ1-2; D ambiguous. Trimming cost V 5 bases and J 6 bases, with 13 bases left between them. Looked up from germline, CDR1 is LNHNV and CDR2 is YYDKDF (reference sequence). CDR3 length: 13 amino acids. The CDR3 sequence: CATSQARNDGYTF. CDR3 nucleotides: TGTGCCACCAGCCAGGCCAGGAACGATGGCTACACCTTC.

In this sample, this clonotype turned up many times. The gene calls are TRBV6-5 and TRBJ2-2; a weak D match, TRBD2 (7 bases). The CDR3 is 16 residues long. The germline V gene has CDR1 MNHEY and CDR2 SVGAGI. The V end was cut by 2 bases, the J end by 2 bases, with 12 bases between. The CDR3: CASSYRGGGNTGELFF. The DNA of the CDR3 is TGTGCCAGCAGTTACCGGGGAGGGGGTAACACCGGGGAGCTGTTTTTT.

The sample holds many counts of this clonotype. The V call is TRBV29-1, the J call TRBJ1-2; D is undetermined. Trimming pared 5 bases from V and 7 bases from J, leaving 17 bases between. The V gene's germline CDR1 is SQVTM and CDR2 ANQGSEA. CDR3 length: 13 amino acids. CDR3 DNA sequence: TGCAGCGTTTCCAAAACCTTAGAAGGTGGCTACACCTTC. Translated: CSVSKTLEGGYTF.

The chain uses TRBV19 and TRBJ1-1; no definite D call. V lost 3 bases, J lost 1 base, and 18 bases lay in between. The length of the CDR3 is 17 residues. CDR1 is LNHDA and CDR2 is SQIVND in the germline V gene (reference sequence). The CDR3 DNA reads TGTGCCAGTAGTATGAGTTACGCAGCCATTAAGAACACTGAAGCTTTCTTT. Translation: CASSMSYAAIKNTEAFF.

This clonotype was seen at least ten times. This chain joins TRBV20-1 and TRBJ2-5, with D tentatively TRBD1 (6 bases). This CDR3 has 16 amino acids. Germline V gene sequence: CDR1 DFQATT, CDR2 SNEGSKA (reference sequence). V gave up 3 bases and J gave up 3 bases, with 20 bases separating them. CDR3 in DNA: TGCAGTGCTAGTCCCAATCCAGGACAGAGGGAAGAGACCCAGTACTTC. Translating it yields CSASPNPGQREETQYF.

This clonotype was seen a handful of times. The CDR3 loop is CASSPYGLTNEKLFF. CDR3 coding DNA: TGTGCCAGCAGTCCGTATGGTCTAACCAATGAAAAACTGTTTTTT. The genes are TRBV27 and TRBJ1-4, with D uncertain. This CDR3 region has 15 residues. Germline lookup yields CDR1 MNHEY and CDR2 SMNVEV (reference sequence). V lost 5 bases and J 5 bases, leaving 15 bases between the germline ends.

Concerning this clonotype itself: A read error may explain this, as a much larger clone is one base away. This rearrangement joins TRBV20-1 to TRBJ2-7; possibly TRBD2 for D (6 bases). This CDR3 contains 15 residues. Germline CDR1 DFQATT, CDR2 SNEGSKA (reference sequence). The CDR3: CSARDSGESSCEQYF. The CDR3 nucleotides read TGCAGTGCTAGGGATAGCGGAGAGAGCTCCTGCGAGCAGTACTTC.

In its sample, this clonotype was seen many times. The CDR3 DNA is TGTGCCAGCAGCCCGCGGACAGTCTCGAACACCGGGGAGCTGTTTTTT. Translation gives CASSPRTVSNTGELFF. The chain joins TRBV7-2 to TRBJ2-2; TRBD1 is a possible D gene (6 bases). This CDR3 is built from 16 residues. Germline V gene data show CDR1 as SGHTA and CDR2 as FQGNSA. Trimming shortened V by 5 bases and J by 0 bases, and 13 bases separated the two germline ends.

This clonotype occurred a few times. The V gene is TRBV28, the J gene TRBJ2-5; D might be TRBD1 (6 bases). The CDR3 extends over 12 amino acids. Trimming cost V 7 bases and J 7 bases, with 13 bases left between them. Germline V gene data show CDR1 as MDHEN and CDR2 as SYDVKM. DNA for the CDR3: TGTGCCAGCAACAGGGCGAGAAGGACCCAGTACTTC. It yields the protein CASNRARRTQYF. Filled out from reference TRBV28 and TRBJ2-5, the complete variable domain reads DVKVTQSSRYLVKRTGEKVFLECVQDMDHENMFWYRQDPGLGLRLIYFSYDVKMKEKGDIPEGYSVSREKKERFSLILESASTNQTSMYLCASNRARRTQYFGPGTRLLVL.

The sample holds a few counts of this clonotype. The chain carries TRBV11-2 and TRBJ1-1, with unresolved D. CDR3 length: 15 residues. The germline CDR1 and CDR2 sequences are SGHAT and FQNNGV. V lost 1 base, J lost 1 base, and 10 bases lay in between. The CDR3 sequence: CASSLGVRSNTEAFF. The CDR3 region has the DNA TGTGCCAGCAGCTTAGGTGTCAGATCGAACACTGAAGCTTTCTTT.

This clonotype was found many times. The V call is TRBV7-9, the J call TRBJ1-4; no clear D gene. Germline V gene sequence: CDR1 SEHNR, CDR2 FQNEAQ (reference sequence). The CDR3 length is 15 residues. Trimming removed 5 bases at V and 3 bases at J, with 13 bases between. CDR3: CASSALGRPNEKLFF. CDR3 nucleotide sequence: TGTGCCAGCAGCGCCCTGGGGAGGCCTAATGAAAAACTGTTTTTT. Together with reference TRBV7-9 and TRBJ1-4, the CDR3 gives the full variable domain: DTGVSQNPRHKITKRGQNVTFRCDPISEHNRLYWYRQTLGQGPEFLTYFQNEAQLEKSRLLSDRFSAERPKGSFSTLEIQRTEQGDSAMYLCASSALGRPNEKLFFGSGTQLSVL.

This clonotype appeared a few times. This chain connects TRBV9 to TRBJ1-1; weak D call: TRBD1 (6 bases). This CDR3 contains 16 residues. With 2 bases removed from V and 4 bases from J, the gap between germline ends came to 18 bases. Looked up from germline, CDR1 is SGDLS and CDR2 is YYNGEE. CDR3 bases: TGTGCCAGCAGCGTTGGACAGAGCCACCGGTCCACTGAAGCTTTCTTT. Amino acid sequence: CASSVGQSHRSTEAFF.

V and J are TRBV12-3 or TRBV12-4 and TRBJ1-4; D is undetermined. V lost 5 bases to trimming and J lost 0 bases, with 13 bases between them. The CDR3 is 16 amino acids. The DNA for the CDR3 is TGTGCCAGCAGTCTCTACGACGGGCCAACTAATGAAAAACTGTTTTTT. It yields the protein CASSLYDGPTNEKLFF.

The rearrangement links TRBV10-3 to TRBJ2-7; D remains ambiguous. Looked up from germline, CDR1 is ENHRY and CDR2 is SYGVKD. The CDR3 length is 16 residues. Between the trimmed V and J ends, which lost 2 bases and 0 bases, there was a span of 14 bases. CDR3 sequence: CAISEGQLRSSYEQYF. CDR3 nucleotides: TGTGCCATCAGTGAGGGTCAGCTAAGGAGCTCCTACGAGCAGTACTTC.

This chain joins TRBV5-1 and TRBJ2-5, with 7 bases fitting TRBD1. Germline lookup yields CDR1 SGHRS and CDR2 YFSETQ. J gave up 5 bases and V 4 bases, and 11 bases lay outside the gene matches. The CDR3 covers 15 residues. The CDR3 nucleotides are TGCGCCAGCAGCCCTATCGAGGGGGCCGGGGAGACCCAGTACTTC. The encoded protein is CASSPIEGAGETQYF.

V is TRBV6-5 and J is TRBJ2-2; D is possibly TRBD2 (5 bases). Germline V gene sequence: CDR1 MNHEY, CDR2 SVGAGI. Trimming took off 10 bases at V and 0 bases at J, with 15 bases between the two ends. The CDR3 covers 15 residues. The CDR3: CATQMRVSNTGELFF. The CDR3 DNA sequence: TGTGCCACCCAGATGAGGGTCTCGAACACCGGGGAGCTGTTTTTT.

There are many counts of this clonotype. J is TRBJ1-1 and V is TRBV7-9; no clear D gene. Trimming removed 5 bases from V and 0 bases from J, with 10 bases in between. The CDR3 has 14 residues. The germline V gene has CDR1 SEHNR and CDR2 FQNEAQ (reference sequence). Here the CDR3 DNA reads TGTGCCAGCAGCGCTCAAGGTTTGAACACTGAAGCTTTCTTT. This encodes CASSAQGLNTEAFF.

This clonotype has at least ten counts. The chain has TRBV2 and TRBJ1-6; D perhaps matches TRBD1 (5 bases). CDR3 size: 17 residues. CDR1 is SNHLY, CDR2 FYNNEI, per germline. With 2 bases removed from V and 0 bases from J, the gap between germline ends came to 11 bases. CDR3 nucleotide sequence: TGTGCCAGCAGTGAACGGGGGATAAGCTCCTATAATTCACCCCTCCACTTT. It is translated as CASSERGISSYNSPLHF.

This clonotype has a count of ten or more. The CDR3 reads CASSQDWQGYQPQHF. For the CDR3, the DNA is TGCGCCAGCAGCCAAGATTGGCAGGGCTATCAGCCCCAGCATTTT. This chain connects TRBV4-3 to TRBJ1-5, with D perhaps matching TRBD1 (5 bases). The CDR3 sequence is 15 residues long. V was pared by 0 bases and J by 5 bases, with 11 bases between. Germline CDR1 and CDR2: LGHNA and YSLEER.